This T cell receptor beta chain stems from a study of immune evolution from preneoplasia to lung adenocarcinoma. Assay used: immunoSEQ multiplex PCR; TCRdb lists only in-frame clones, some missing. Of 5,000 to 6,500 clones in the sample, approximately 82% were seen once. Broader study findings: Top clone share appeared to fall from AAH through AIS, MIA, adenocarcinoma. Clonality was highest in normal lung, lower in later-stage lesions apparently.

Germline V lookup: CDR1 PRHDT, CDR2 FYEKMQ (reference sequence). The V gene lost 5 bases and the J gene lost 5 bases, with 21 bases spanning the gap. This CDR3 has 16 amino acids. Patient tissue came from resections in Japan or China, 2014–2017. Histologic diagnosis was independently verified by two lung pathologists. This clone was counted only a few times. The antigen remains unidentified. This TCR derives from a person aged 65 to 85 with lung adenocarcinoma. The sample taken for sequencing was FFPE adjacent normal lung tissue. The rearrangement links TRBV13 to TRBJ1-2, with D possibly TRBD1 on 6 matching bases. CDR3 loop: CASSRGASISSYGYTF. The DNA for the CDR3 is TGTGCCAGCAGCCGGGGGGCTAGTATATCGTCTTATGGCTACACCTTC.